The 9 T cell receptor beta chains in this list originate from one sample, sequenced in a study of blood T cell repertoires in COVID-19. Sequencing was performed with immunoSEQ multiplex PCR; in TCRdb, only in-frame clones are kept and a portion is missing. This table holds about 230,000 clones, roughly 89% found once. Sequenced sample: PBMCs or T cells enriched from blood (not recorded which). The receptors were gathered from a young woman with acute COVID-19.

The CDR3 protein is CASSDPGFYNSPLHF. DNA for the CDR3: TGTGCCAGCAGTGACCCGGGATTCTATAATTCACCCCTCCACTTT. The chain couples TRBV6-2 or TRBV6-3 to TRBJ1-6; D gene uncertain. From germline, CDR1 is MNHEY and CDR2 SVGEGT. V was cut by 5 bases and J by 3 bases, with 11 bases left in between. The CDR3 extends over 15 amino acids.

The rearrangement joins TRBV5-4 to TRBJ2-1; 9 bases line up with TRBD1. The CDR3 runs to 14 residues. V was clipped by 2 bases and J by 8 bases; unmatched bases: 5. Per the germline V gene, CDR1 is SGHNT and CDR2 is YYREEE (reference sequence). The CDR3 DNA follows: TGTGCCAGCAGCTTCGGGACAGGGAGCTATGAGCAGTTCTTC. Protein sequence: CASSFGTGSYEQFF.

The CDR3 DNA reads TGTGCCAGCAGCTTATCAGGGGGCTCGGATACGCAGTATTTT. It codes for CASSLSGGSDTQYF. This rearrangement joins TRBV7-2 to TRBJ2-3, with 8 positions matching TRBD1. This CDR3 has 14 residues. CDR1 and CDR2 (germline): SGHTA, FQGNSA. With 2 bases clipped from V and 6 bases from J, the junction kept 4 bases outside the gene matches.

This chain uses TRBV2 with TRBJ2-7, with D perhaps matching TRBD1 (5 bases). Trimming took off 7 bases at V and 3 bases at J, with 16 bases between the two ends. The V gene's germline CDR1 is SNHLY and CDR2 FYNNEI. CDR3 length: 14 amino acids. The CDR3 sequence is CASINKLTGYEQYF. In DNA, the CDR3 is TGTGCCAGCATTAACAAGCTCACAGGCTACGAGCAGTACTTC.

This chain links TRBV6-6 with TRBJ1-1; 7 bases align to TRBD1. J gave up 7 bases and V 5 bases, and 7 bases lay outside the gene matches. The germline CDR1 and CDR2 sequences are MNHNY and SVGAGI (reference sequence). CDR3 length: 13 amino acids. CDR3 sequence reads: CASSQPGTDEAFF. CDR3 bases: TGTGCCAGCAGTCAACCCGGGACAGATGAAGCTTTCTTT.

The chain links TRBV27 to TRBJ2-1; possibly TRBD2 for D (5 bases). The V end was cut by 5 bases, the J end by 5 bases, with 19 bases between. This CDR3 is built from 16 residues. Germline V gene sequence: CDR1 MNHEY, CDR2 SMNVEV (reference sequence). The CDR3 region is CASSLQSGRWNNEQFF. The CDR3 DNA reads TGTGCCAGCAGTCTACAAAGCGGACGGTGGAACAATGAGCAGTTCTTC.

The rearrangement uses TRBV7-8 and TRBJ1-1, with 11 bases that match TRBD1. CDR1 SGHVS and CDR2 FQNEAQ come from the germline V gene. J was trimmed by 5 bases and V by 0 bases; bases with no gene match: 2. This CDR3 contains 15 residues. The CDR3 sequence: CASSLAGQGATEAFF. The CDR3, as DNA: TGTGCCAGCAGCTTAGCAGGACAGGGGGCAACTGAAGCTTTCTTT.

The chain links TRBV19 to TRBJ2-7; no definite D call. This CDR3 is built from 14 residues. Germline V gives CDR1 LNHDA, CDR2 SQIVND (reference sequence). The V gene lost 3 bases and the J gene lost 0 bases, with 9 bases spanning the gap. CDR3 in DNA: TGTGCCAGTAGTATGAGCATCTCCTCCTACGAGCAGTACTTC. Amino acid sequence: CASSMSISSYEQYF.

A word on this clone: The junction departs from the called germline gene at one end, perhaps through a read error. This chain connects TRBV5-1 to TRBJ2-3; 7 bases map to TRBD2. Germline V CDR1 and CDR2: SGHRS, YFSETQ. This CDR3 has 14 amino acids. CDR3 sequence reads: CASSLQTSTDTLYF. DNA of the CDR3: TGCGCCAGCAGCTTGCAGACTAGCACAGATACGCTGTATTTT.